This T cell receptor beta chain was documented in a study of neurological immune-mediated disorders (dated by TCRdb to about 2019). About the investigation overall: Among the roughly 34 multiple sclerosis patients, relapsing-remitting MS accounted for around 30 and secondary progressive MS accounted for 3. Using UMI-based sequencing, the study compared peripheral blood TCR-beta repertoires from patients with HTLV-I-associated myelopathy (HAM/TSP), patients with multiple sclerosis, and healthy controls. The 95 to 120 TCR-beta libraries covered PBMC samples along with longitudinal samples, technical triplicates, and paired sorted CD4+ and CD8+ T-cell subsets. The cohort was made up of 60 to 75 subjects, consisting of around 14 HAM/TSP patients, about 35 multiple sclerosis patients and roughly 20 healthy controls. What the research found in general, with its limitations: The highest TCR clonal expansion was observed in HAM/TSP patients, whereas the lowest was observed in MS patients, even when compared with healthy controls. No association of the MS cluster with clinical or MRI features was observed, and the need for larger cohorts was stated by the authors. Repertoires from 18 of 34 MS patients were grouped by phylogenetic analysis into a cluster of related CDR3 sequences, suggesting a possible repertoire-level signature. No identical CDR3 amino acid sequences were found to be shared among expanded clones across subjects, suggesting that TCR-beta repertoires were private in all groups.

cDNA synthesis used template-switch 5'RACE with a primer carrying a 10-nucleotide random unique molecular identifier tagging each TCR transcript. Every sequencing run yielded over 160 million TCR-beta sequences covering 15-18 subjects. Total RNA was extracted with the RNeasy kit. The KAPA Real-time Library Amplification kit was used to amplify TCR-beta VDJ regions with primers for the TCR constant region and the 5'RACE anchor. Sample indexes and Illumina adaptors were added in a first PCR, and a second PCR then increased library yield. After Ampure bead purification, the roughly 650 bp TCR product was size-selected on a 2% E-gel SizeSelection system. Before pooling, libraries had their quality checked on a Bioanalyzer, their concentration measured with Qubit, and their quantity determined with the Kapa Library Quantification kit. Paired-end 2 x 150 bp sequencing of the libraries was performed on an Illumina HiSeq 2500. To increase sequence diversity, roughly 24-30% phiX was spiked into each library pool. In the source study's methods: The quality-filtered reads were processed with the UMI-based MiGEC pipeline, whose error correction step removed more than 80% of the raw TCR sequences. IMGT germline references were used for alignment of VDJ genes, and clonotypes were defined by a unique CDR3 amino acid sequence together with V-J genes. Clonal expansion, Shannon diversity and CDR3 relatedness (CalcPairwiseDistances, ClusterSamples) were evaluated with VDJtools, and phylogenetic trees were built with CLCbio workbench. A clone was classed as expanded if it had 8 or more unique UMIs, a cutoff based on coefficient-of-variation modelling across technical triplicates. TCRdb handled the public reads itself, with Q25 trimming in fastp and clone calling in MiXCR, and kept productive beta chains. Every CDR3 protein is listed once, alongside the most common genes and DNA of its rows. TCRdb's processing, not the study's, gives the V and J calls here. The sample table contains about 50,000 distinct CDR3 sequences; only one count was recorded for approximately 4% of them. The ten largest make up around 3% of the sample.

The germline V gene supplies CDR1 SGHRS and CDR2 YFSETQ. Counted from cysteine to phenylalanine, this CDR3 has 12 amino acids. Only the CDR3 DNA is retained, 36 bases long and in frame from the first base. V loses 4 bases of germline sequence and J loses 7 bases, and the interval between the two ends is 12 bases. The sample holds many counts of this clonotype. Its binding antigen is unknown. The input lacks base qualities; no much larger clone sits a single base away. Libraries from unsorted PBMCs were made from 2 million PBMCs kept in RNAlater at -80 degrees C until RNA extraction. The multiple sclerosis patients were enrolled in a US clinical protocol that evaluated disease progression with magnetic resonance imaging. Peripheral blood underwent Ficoll-Hypaque density gradient centrifugation to isolate PBMCs, which were then cryopreserved in liquid nitrogen.

Material: PBMCs. This sequence originates from a man in his forties or fifties with multiple sclerosis. Recombination linked TRBV5-1 to TRBJ2-7, with the D gene possibly TRBD1 or TRBD2, each one fitting 5 bases. The encoded CDR3 is CASSPRGGEQYF. In nucleotide form, the sequence is TGCGCCAGCAGCCCGAGGGGCGGGGAGCAGTACTTC.